This is a list of T cell receptor beta chains from one sample in a study of blood T cell repertoires in COVID-19. TCRdb's table, derived via immunoSEQ multiplex PCR, lists solely in-frame clones and lacks some. The table lists approximately 57,000 clones, roughly 82% of them singletons. Specimen: peripheral blood. All receptors come from an elderly woman with acute or convalescent COVID-19. The conserved cysteine and the conserved F or W are not part of the CDR3 here.

j_call: TRBJ2-1
v_call: TRBV5-1
cdr3_aa: ASSLTGEQF

j_call: TRBJ1-2
v_call: TRBV28
cdr3_aa: ASSPGQGSYGYT

j_call: TRBJ1-5
v_call: TRBV7-2
cdr3_aa: ASSLGGGWQPQH

j_call: TRBJ2-3
v_call: TRBV12-5
cdr3_aa: ASREPRTDTQY

j_call: TRBJ2-7
v_call: TRBV2
cdr3_aa: ASSEAASGYYEQY

j_call: TRBJ2-5
v_call: TRBV14
cdr3_aa: ASSQVLETQY

j_call: TRBJ2-1
v_call: TRBV28
cdr3_aa: ASSLSGLSYNEQF

j_call: TRBJ2-5
v_call: TRBV15
cdr3_aa: ATSRDGGGYETQY

j_call: TRBJ1-5
v_call: TRBV27
cdr3_aa: ASSFGGGQPQH

j_call: TRBJ1-4
v_call: TRBV4-1
cdr3_aa: ASSNGQENEKLF

j_call: TRBJ1-6
v_call: TRBV19
cdr3_aa: ASTENRGRRNSPLH

j_call: TRBJ2-1
v_call: TRBV5-1
cdr3_aa: ASSSPGTSGRYEQF

j_call: TRBJ2-5
v_call: TRBV2
cdr3_aa: ASRQETQY

j_call: TRBJ2-5
v_call: TRBV29-1
cdr3_aa: SVEVSQETQY

j_call: TRBJ2-1
v_call: TRBV24-1
cdr3_aa: ATRAGWGNEQF